Listed below are T cell receptor beta chains from one sample, sequenced in a study of cytomegalovirus exposure and HLA in healthy donors. The method was immunoSEQ multiplex PCR; TCRdb's version includes in-frame clones alone and lacks a portion of them. The sample has some 150,000 clones, 64% seen once; the top ten hold 2.5% to 3.5%. Sequencing used PBMCs. These receptors were obtained from a woman aged 30 to 39 in good health and CMV-seropositive. Both conserved end residues are part of each CDR3. The D gene is left open where the match is weak. Clone size is shown for a subset of rows, as once, few, many or a class of expanded clone.

D gene: TRBD2; V gene: TRBV7-2; clone size: NA; J gene: TRBJ2-1; CDR3 DNA: TGTGCCAGCAGCCCCGAGGGGGGTAGCGGGAGTGCGGATGAGCAGTTCTTC; CDR3 protein: CASSPEGGSGSADEQFF
D gene: NA; V gene: TRBV16; clone size: NA; J gene: TRBJ1-2; CDR3 DNA: TGTGCCAGCAGCCGGCATCCGGAGAGTTTAAACTATGGCTACACCTTC; CDR3 protein: CASSRHPESLNYGYTF
D gene: NA; V gene: TRBV5-4; clone size: NA; J gene: TRBJ2-3; CDR3 DNA: TGTGCCAGCAGGGGGGGGCTCGCAGGGACAGATACGCAGTATTTT; CDR3 protein: CASRGGLAGTDTQYF
D gene: TRBD1; V gene: TRBV19; clone size: NA; J gene: TRBJ1-4; CDR3 DNA: TGTGCCAGTACCGGGACAGGGGGCAAACTGTTTTTT; CDR3 protein: CASTGTGGKLFF
D gene: TRBD1; V gene: TRBV13; clone size: NA; J gene: TRBJ2-5; CDR3 DNA: TGTGCCAGCAGCTTGATGACAGGGGGCTACCAAGAGACCCAGTACTTC; CDR3 protein: CASSLMTGGYQETQYF
D gene: NA; V gene: TRBV30; clone size: NA; J gene: TRBJ1-1; CDR3 DNA: TGTGCCTGGAGTGTACGGGGTGGGAACACTGAAGCTTTCTTT; CDR3 protein: CAWSVRGGNTEAFF
D gene: NA; V gene: TRBV10-3; clone size: NA; J gene: TRBJ1-1; CDR3 DNA: TGTGCCATCAGTGACGGTAACACTGAAGCTTTCTTT; CDR3 protein: CAISDGNTEAFF
D gene: NA; V gene: TRBV6-5; clone size: NA; J gene: TRBJ1-2; CDR3 DNA: TGTGCCAGCAGCCGGCGGCAGGGGACCAACTATGGCTACACCTTC; CDR3 protein: CASSRRQGTNYGYTF
D gene: NA; V gene: TRBV9; clone size: once; J gene: TRBJ1-1; CDR3 DNA: TGTGCCAGCAGCGTAGCCCTTGGGGGCCACCCGAACACTGAAGCTTTCTTT; CDR3 protein: CASSVALGGHPNTEAFF
D gene: TRBD2; V gene: TRBV9; clone size: NA; J gene: TRBJ2-5; CDR3 DNA: TGTGCCAGCAGCGTAGACGCCCCGGGGCGGGGGGGCGAGACCCAGTACTTC; CDR3 protein: CASSVDAPGRGGETQYF
D gene: TRBD1; V gene: TRBV5-1; clone size: few; J gene: TRBJ1-1; CDR3 DNA: TGCGCCAGCAGGCCTGGGACAGGTGGGTTGCAGGGTGAAGCTTTCTTT; CDR3 protein: CASRPGTGGLQGEAFF
D gene: TRBD2; V gene: TRBV11-2; clone size: NA; J gene: TRBJ2-7; CDR3 DNA: TGTGCCAGCAGCTTCGGGCTAGCGGGCTACGAGCAGTACTTC; CDR3 protein: CASSFGLAGYEQYF
D gene: NA; V gene: TRBV19; clone size: NA; J gene: TRBJ1-3; CDR3 DNA: TGTGCCAGTAGTATTTTCCACTCTGGAAACACCATATATTTT; CDR3 protein: CASSIFHSGNTIYF
D gene: NA; V gene: TRBV27; clone size: NA; J gene: TRBJ1-5; CDR3 DNA: TGTGCCAGCAGTTTATCACGAGCCAATCAGCCCCAGCATTTT; CDR3 protein: CASSLSRANQPQHF
D gene: TRBD1; V gene: TRBV5-4; clone size: NA; J gene: TRBJ2-5; CDR3 DNA: TGTGCCAGCAGGACGGACAGGACGCGCGAGACCCAGTACTTC; CDR3 protein: CASRTDRTRETQYF
D gene: TRBD1; V gene: TRBV5-4; clone size: NA; J gene: TRBJ2-2; CDR3 DNA: TGTGCCAGCAGCTCCTGGACAGGGGGCTTTGACGGGGAGCTGTTTTTT; CDR3 protein: CASSSWTGGFDGELFF
D gene: TRBD1; V gene: TRBV27; clone size: NA; J gene: TRBJ1-2; CDR3 DNA: TGTGCCAGCAGGAGGGGGACAGGGGGCGCCTATGGCTACACCTTC; CDR3 protein: CASRRGTGGAYGYTF
D gene: NA; V gene: TRBV15; clone size: NA; J gene: TRBJ2-1; CDR3 DNA: TGTGCCACCAGCAGAGAATGGGACAAGTCCTACAATGAGCAGTTCTTC; CDR3 protein: CATSREWDKSYNEQFF
D gene: NA; V gene: TRBV7-9; clone size: NA; J gene: TRBJ2-7; CDR3 DNA: TGTGCCAGCAGTCTAACCCACGAGCAGTACTTC; CDR3 protein: CASSLTHEQYF
D gene: TRBD1; V gene: TRBV4-2; clone size: few; J gene: TRBJ2-6; CDR3 DNA: TGTGCCAGCAGCCAAGGCGGGACAGGGGGAGGTGGGGCCAACGTCCTGACTTTC; CDR3 protein: CASSQGGTGGGGANVLTF
D gene: TRBD2; V gene: TRBV2; clone size: NA; J gene: TRBJ2-7; CDR3 DNA: TGTGCCAGCAAAGGGACTAGGGTTTCCTACGAGCAGTACTTC; CDR3 protein: CASKGTRVSYEQYF
D gene: TRBD1; V gene: TRBV6-6; clone size: few; J gene: TRBJ1-4; CDR3 DNA: TGTGCCAGCAGACTTCCCGGACAGGGGGCGCAGAAACTGTTTTTT; CDR3 protein: CASRLPGQGAQKLFF
D gene: TRBD1; V gene: TRBV7-2; clone size: NA; J gene: TRBJ2-1; CDR3 DNA: TGTGCCAGCAGCTTAGCCGGACAGGGACCGTTCCAGCAGTTCTTC; CDR3 protein: CASSLAGQGPFQQFF
D gene: TRBD1; V gene: TRBV7-6; clone size: NA; J gene: TRBJ1-1; CDR3 DNA: TGTGCCAGCAGCTTAGGACAGGGCCCTGAAGCTTTCTTT; CDR3 protein: CASSLGQGPEAFF
D gene: NA; V gene: TRBV18; clone size: NA; J gene: TRBJ1-4; CDR3 DNA: TGTGCCAGCTCAGCGGGGTTGGGTGAAAAACTGTTTTTT; CDR3 protein: CASSAGLGEKLFF
D gene: NA; V gene: TRBV29-1; clone size: NA; J gene: TRBJ2-7; CDR3 DNA: TGCAGCGTTGTTGGGGGACACCTTCCATACGAGCAGTACTTC; CDR3 protein: CSVVGGHLPYEQYF
D gene: NA; V gene: TRBV9; clone size: NA; J gene: TRBJ2-2; CDR3 DNA: TGTGCCAGCAGCTTTAAAACAGTGAACACCGGGGAGCTGTTTTTT; CDR3 protein: CASSFKTVNTGELFF
D gene: TRBD2; V gene: TRBV30; clone size: NA; J gene: TRBJ2-5; CDR3 DNA: TGTGCCTGGACTAGCGGGGGGGCCATGGAGACCCAGTACTTC; CDR3 protein: CAWTSGGAMETQYF